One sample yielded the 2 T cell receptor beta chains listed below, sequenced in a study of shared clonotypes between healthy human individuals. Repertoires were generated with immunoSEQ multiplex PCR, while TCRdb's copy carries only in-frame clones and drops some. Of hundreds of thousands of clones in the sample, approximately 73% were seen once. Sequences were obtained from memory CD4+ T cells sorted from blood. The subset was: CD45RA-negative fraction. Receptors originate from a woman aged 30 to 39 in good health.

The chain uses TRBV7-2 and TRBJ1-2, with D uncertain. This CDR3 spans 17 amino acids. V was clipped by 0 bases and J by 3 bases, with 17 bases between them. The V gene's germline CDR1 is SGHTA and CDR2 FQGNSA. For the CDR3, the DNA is TGTGCCAGCAGCTTAGCGCCCGCACGGGGAGGCGACTATGGCTACACCTTC. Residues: CASSLAPARGGDYGYTF.

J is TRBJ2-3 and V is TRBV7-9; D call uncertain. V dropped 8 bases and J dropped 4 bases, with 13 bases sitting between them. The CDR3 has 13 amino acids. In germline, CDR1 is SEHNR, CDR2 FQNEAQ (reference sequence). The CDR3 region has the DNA TGTGCCAGCCAAAAGGCCATCCCAGATACGCAGTATTTT. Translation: CASQKAIPDTQYF.